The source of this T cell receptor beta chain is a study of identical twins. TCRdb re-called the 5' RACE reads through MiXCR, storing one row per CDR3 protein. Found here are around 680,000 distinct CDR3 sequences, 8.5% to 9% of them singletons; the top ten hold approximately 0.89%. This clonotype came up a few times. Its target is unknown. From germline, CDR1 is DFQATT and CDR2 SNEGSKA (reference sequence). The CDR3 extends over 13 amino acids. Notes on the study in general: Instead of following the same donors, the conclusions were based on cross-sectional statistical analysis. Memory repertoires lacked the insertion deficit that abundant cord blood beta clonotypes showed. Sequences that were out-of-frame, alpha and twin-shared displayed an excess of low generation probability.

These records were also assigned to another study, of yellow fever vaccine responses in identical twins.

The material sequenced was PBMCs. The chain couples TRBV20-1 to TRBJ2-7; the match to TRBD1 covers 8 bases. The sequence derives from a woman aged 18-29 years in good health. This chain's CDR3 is CSTDRASSYEQYF. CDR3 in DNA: TGCAGCACGGACAGGGCAAGCTCCTACGAGCAGTACTTC.